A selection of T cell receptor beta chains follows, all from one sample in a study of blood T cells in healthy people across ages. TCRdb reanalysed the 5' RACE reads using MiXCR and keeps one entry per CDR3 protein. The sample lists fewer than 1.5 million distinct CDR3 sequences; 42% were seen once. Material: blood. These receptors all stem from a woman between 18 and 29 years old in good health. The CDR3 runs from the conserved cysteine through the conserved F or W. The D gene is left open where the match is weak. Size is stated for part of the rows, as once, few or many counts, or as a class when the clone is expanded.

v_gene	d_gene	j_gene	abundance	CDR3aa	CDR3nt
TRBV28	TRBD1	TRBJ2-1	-	CASSFFQGAETQFF	TGTGCCAGCAGTTTCTTTCAGGGGGCTGAGACCCAGTTCTTC
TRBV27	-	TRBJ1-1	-	CASSPYRVENTEAFF	TGTGCCAGCAGTCCCTACAGGGTGGAGAACACTGAAGCTTTCTTT
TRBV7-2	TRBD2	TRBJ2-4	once	CASSPGGSKNIQYF	TGTGCCAGCAGCCCGGGGGGGTCCAAAAACATTCAGTACTTC
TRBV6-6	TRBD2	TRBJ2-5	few	CASTPPGGETQYF	TGTGCCAGCACCCCCCCGGGAGGGGAGACCCAGTACTTC
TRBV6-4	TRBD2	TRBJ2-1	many	CASSASGGANEQFF	TGTGCCAGCAGTGCTAGCGGGGGGGCCAATGAGCAGTTCTTC
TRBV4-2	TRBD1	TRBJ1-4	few	CASSQGTRQGNNEKLFF	TGTGCCAGCAGCCAAGGAACCAGACAGGGTAACAATGAAAAACTGTTTTTT
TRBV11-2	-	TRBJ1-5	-	CASGLGFGQPQHF	TGTGCCAGCGGATTGGGATTTGGTCAGCCCCAGCATTTT
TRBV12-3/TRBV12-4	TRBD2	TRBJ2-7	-	CASSPFVGDSGLDSYERYF	TGTGCCAGCAGTCCCTTCGTAGGGGATAGCGGGCTAGACTCCTACGAGCGGTACTTC
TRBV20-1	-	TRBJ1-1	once	CSARGYTTVNTEAFF	TGCAGTGCTAGGGGGTATACGACGGTGAACACTGAAGCTTTCTTT
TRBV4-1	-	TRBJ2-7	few	CASSPTDSPYEQYF	TGCGCCAGCAGCCCGACGGACAGTCCCTACGAGCAGTACTTC
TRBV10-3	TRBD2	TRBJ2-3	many	CAIGGLGRDTQYF	TGTGCCATCGGCGGACTAGGTAGAGATACGCAGTATTTT
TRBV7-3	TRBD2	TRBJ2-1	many	CASSLLAGVQFF	TGTGCCAGCAGCTTACTAGCGGGGGTGCAGTTCTTC
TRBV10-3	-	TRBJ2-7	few	CATGDTSYEQYF	TGTGCCACCGGGGACACCAGCTACGAGCAGTACTTC
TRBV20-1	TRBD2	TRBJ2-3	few	CSARGLSGGTDTQYF	TGCAGTGCTAGAGGCCTTAGCGGGGGCACAGATACGCAGTATTTT
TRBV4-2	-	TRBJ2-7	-	CASSQEREYYEQYF	TGTGCCAGCAGCCAGGAGCGAGAATACTACGAGCAGTACTTC
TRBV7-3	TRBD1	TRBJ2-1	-	CAGSQGTGRQFF	TGTGCCGGCAGCCAAGGGACAGGGCGGCAGTTCTTC
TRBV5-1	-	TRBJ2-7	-	CASSTEIAAYEQYF	TGCGCCAGCAGCACAGAGATTGCCGCCTACGAGCAGTACTTC
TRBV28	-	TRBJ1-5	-	CASSWGQRDDQPQHF	TGTGCCAGCAGTTGGGGTCAGAGGGACGATCAGCCCCAGCATTTT
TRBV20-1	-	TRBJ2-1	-	CSSSDPTRRQSMVQETQFF	TGCAGTTCATCCGACCCGACTCGAAGGCAATCCATGGTCCAAGAGACCCAGTTCTTC
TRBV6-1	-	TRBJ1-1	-	CASCRGLNTEAFF	TGTGCCAGCTGCCGGGGACTGAACACTGAAGCTTTCTTT
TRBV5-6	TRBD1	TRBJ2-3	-	CASSPDRGLTDTQYF	TGTGCCAGCAGCCCAGACAGGGGGCTAACAGATACGCAGTATTTT
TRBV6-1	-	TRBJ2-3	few	CASDQRHSSTDTQYF	TGTGCCAGCGACCAGCGGCATTCTAGCACAGATACGCAGTATTTT
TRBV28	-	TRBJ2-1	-	CASSSPTGALGEQFF	TGTGCCAGCAGTTCCCCCACGGGGGCGCTTGGTGAGCAGTTCTTC
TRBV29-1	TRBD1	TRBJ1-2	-	CSVSKGTDYGYTF	TGCAGCGTGTCAAAAGGGACAGACTATGGCTACACCTTC
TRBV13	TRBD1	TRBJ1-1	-	CASRRDRRNTEAFF	TGTGCCAGCAGACGGGACAGGAGGAACACTGAAGCTTTCTTT
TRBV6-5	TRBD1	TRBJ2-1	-	CASSYVRGSEQFF	TGTGCCAGCAGTTACGTCAGGGGGAGTGAGCAGTTCTTC
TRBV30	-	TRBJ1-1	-	CAWSRDTNTEAFF	TGTGCCTGGAGCCGGGACACCAACACTGAAGCTTTCTTT
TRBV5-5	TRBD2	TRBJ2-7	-	CASSSPAGVSADEQYF	TGTGCCAGCAGTTCTCCAGCGGGAGTGTCTGCGGACGAGCAGTACTTC
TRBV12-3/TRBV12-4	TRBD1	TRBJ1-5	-	CASTQGAVSNQPQHF	TGTGCCAGCACTCAGGGGGCGGTAAGCAATCAGCCCCAGCATTTT
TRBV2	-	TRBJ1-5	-	CASSRQGRDQPQHF	TGTGCCAGCAGTCGGCAGGGTAGGGATCAGCCCCAGCATTTT
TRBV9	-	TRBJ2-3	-	CASSPRLATGSTDTQYF	TGTGCCAGCAGCCCCCGTCTAGCGACCGGGAGCACAGATACGCAGTATTTT
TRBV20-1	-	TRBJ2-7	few	CSAPKKTDYEQYF	TGCAGTGCTCCCAAAAAAACGGACTACGAGCAGTACTTC
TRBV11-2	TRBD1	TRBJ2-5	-	CASSSLTGGIETQYF	TGTGCCAGCAGCTCCCTGACAGGGGGCATTGAGACCCAGTACTTC
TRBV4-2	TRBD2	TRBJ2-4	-	CASSQDERGGDIQYF	TGTGCCAGCAGCCAAGACGAGCGGGGGGGGGACATTCAGTACTTC
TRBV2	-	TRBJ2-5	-	CASSEPSVSAQYF	TGTGCCAGCAGTGAACCTAGCGTTTCGGCCCAGTACTTC
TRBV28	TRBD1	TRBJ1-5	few	CASSRQGKNQPQHF	TGTGCCAGCAGCCGACAGGGCAAAAATCAGCCCCAGCATTTT
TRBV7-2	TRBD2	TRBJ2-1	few	CASSPNPSGSSYNEQFF	TGTGCCAGCAGCCCCAACCCGAGCGGGAGCTCCTACAATGAGCAGTTCTTC
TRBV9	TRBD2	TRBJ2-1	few	CASSVGAGGSEQFF	TGTGCCAGCAGCGTAGGGGCGGGGGGTTCTGAGCAGTTCTTC
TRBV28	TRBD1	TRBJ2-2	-	CASRGTGEHTGELFF	TGTGCCAGCAGGGGGACAGGGGAACACACCGGGGAGCTGTTTTTT
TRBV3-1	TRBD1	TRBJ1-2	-	CAGSQSDRDYGYTF	TGTGCCGGCAGCCAGTCGGACAGGGACTATGGCTACACCTTC
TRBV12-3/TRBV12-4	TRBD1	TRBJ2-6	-	CASSGGQGTAGANVLTF	TGTGCCAGCAGCGGGGGACAGGGGACGGCTGGGGCCAACGTCCTGACTTTC
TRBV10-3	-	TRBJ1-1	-	CAIGDSTEAFF	TGTGCCATCGGGGACTCCACTGAAGCTTTCTTT
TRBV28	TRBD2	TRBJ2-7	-	CASSLIGLAESYEQYF	TGTGCCAGCAGTTTAATCGGACTAGCGGAGTCCTACGAGCAGTACTTC
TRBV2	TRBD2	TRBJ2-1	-	CASSELLAGGRYNEQFF	TGTGCCAGCAGTGAATTGCTAGCGGGGGGCCGCTACAATGAGCAGTTCTTC
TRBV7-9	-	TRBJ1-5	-	CASSLGKGGNQPQHF	TGTGCCAGCAGCTTAGGGAAGGGAGGGAATCAGCCCCAGCATTTT
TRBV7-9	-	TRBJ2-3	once	CASSPWDGRGSDTQYF	TGTGCCAGCAGTCCTTGGGATGGTCGGGGTTCGGATACGCAGTATTTT
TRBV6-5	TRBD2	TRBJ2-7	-	CASSYRPSGMNLGSYEQYF	TGTGCCAGCAGTTACCGACCTAGCGGGATGAATCTCGGGAGCTACGAGCAGTACTTC
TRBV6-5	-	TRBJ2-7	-	CASSYSETDGQYF	TGTGCCAGCAGTTACTCGGAAACGGATGGGCAGTACTTC
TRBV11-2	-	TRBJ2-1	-	CASSFSGAGRGYNEQFF	TGTGCCAGCAGCTTTAGCGGAGCTGGACGAGGCTACAATGAGCAGTTCTTC